This TCR beta chain was documented in a study of T cells in Graves' hyperthyroidism and ophthalmopathy. As for the study in general: Blood from the periphery was taken at initial diagnosis, before any treatment.

V was pared by 8 bases and J by 0 bases, with 8 bases between. The CDR3 is 13 amino acids. Looked up from germline, CDR1 is SGHTA and CDR2 is FQGNSA. TCR beta CDR3 sequences were amplified from RNA transcripts. HTBI primers were used for first-round RT-PCR of the TCR CDR3. MiXCR, run by TCRdb on the multiplex PCR reads, gives a single entry per CDR3 protein. In the table there are about half a million distinct CDR3 sequences, roughly 15% of which are singletons. General study findings and limits: Model predictions of ophthalmopathy came a median around 6.5 months before onset. Using 13 V-J features, a model discriminated ophthalmopathy from stable hyperthyroidism.

This clonotype occurred once. Its antigen is undetermined. A read error may explain this, as a much larger clone is one base away. The chain couples TRBV7-2 to TRBJ1-3; D unresolved. The sequence came from a woman younger than 45 with Graves' ophthalmopathy. Input material: blood. The CDR3 spells CTSSSDSGNTIYF. The CDR3 nucleotides are TGTACCAGCTCCTCAGACTCTGGAAACACCATATATTTT.